These 2 T cell receptor beta chains were sequenced from one sample in a study of cytomegalovirus exposure and HLA in healthy donors. A multiplex PCR was run with 60 Vbeta primers and 13 Jbeta primers. Assay: immunoSEQ multiplex PCR; the TCRdb copy retains only in-frame clones and omits some. The profile covers some 200,000 clones, with roughly 10% appearing a single time and 1% to 1.5% taken by the ten largest. Sample: PBMCs. Source of these receptors: a woman in her twenties or thirties in good health and CMV-seropositive.

This clone was observed a handful of times. The rearrangement joins TRBV6-6 to TRBJ2-7; TRBD1 is a possible D gene (6 bases). The CDR3 extends over 14 amino acids. V shed 4 bases and J shed 1 base, with 11 bases lying between them. Germline V gives CDR1 MNHNY, CDR2 SVGAGI (reference sequence). CDR3 protein: CASSFSGTSYEQYF. CDR3 DNA sequence: TGTGCCAGCAGTTTCTCCGGGACATCCTACGAGCAGTACTTC.

This clone was seen only a few times. The chain employs TRBV5-8 and TRBJ1-5, with 8 bases identical to TRBD1. The CDR3 spans 14 residues. Germline assignment: CDR1 SGHTS and CDR2 YDEGEE. Trimming at V came to 4 bases and at J to 11 bases, leaving 11 bases not matched to a gene. CDR3 in amino acids: CASSPTGVHQAQHF. The CDR3 nucleotides are TGTGCCAGCAGCCCGACAGGGGTCCACCAGGCCCAGCATTTT.